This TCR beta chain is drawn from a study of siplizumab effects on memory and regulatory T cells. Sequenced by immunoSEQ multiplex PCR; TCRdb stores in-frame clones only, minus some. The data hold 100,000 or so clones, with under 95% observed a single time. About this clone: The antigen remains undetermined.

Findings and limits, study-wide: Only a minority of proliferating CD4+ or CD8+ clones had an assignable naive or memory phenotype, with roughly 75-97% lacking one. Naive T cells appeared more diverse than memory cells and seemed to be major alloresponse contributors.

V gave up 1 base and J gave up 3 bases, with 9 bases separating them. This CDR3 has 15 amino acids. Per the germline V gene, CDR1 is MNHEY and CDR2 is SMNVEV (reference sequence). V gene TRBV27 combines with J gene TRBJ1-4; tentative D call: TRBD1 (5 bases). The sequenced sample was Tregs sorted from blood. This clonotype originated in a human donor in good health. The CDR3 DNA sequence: TGTGCCAGCAGTTTATTGGGGCTATCTAATGAAAAACTGTTTTTT. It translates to CASSLLGLSNEKLFF.